These T cell receptor beta chains were read from a single sample in a study of naive and memory T cell subsets. MiXCR, applied by TCRdb to the UMI-ligation and nested PCR reads, yields one record per CDR3 protein. Of tens of thousands of distinct CDR3 sequences detected, over 9% appear once; the ten largest clones hold 1.2%. Sequenced material: naive CD8+ T cells from blood. These receptor sequences come from a human donor in good health. Both conserved end residues are part of each CDR3. D genes are given only for firm matches. Not all rows give a size; the values are once, few, many and, for expanded clones, a class.

cdr3_length	v_call	clone_size	d_call	j_call	cdr3_nt	cdr3_aa
14	TRBV18	few	.	TRBJ2-7	TGTGCCAGCTCACCACCGACTGGATCCTACGAGCAGTACTTC	CASSPPTGSYEQYF
16	TRBV12-3/TRBV12-4	few	.	TRBJ2-6	TGTGCCAGCAGTCCCCAAGAGGGGTTTGGGGCCAACGTCCTGACTTTC	CASSPQEGFGANVLTF
13	TRBV10-3	many	TRBD1	TRBJ1-5	TGTGCCATCAGTCAGGGGGCGGAACAGCCCCAGCATTTT	CAISQGAEQPQHF
15	TRBV7-9	.	.	TRBJ1-1	TGTGCCAGCAGCTTAGTCGGGGGGCAGAACACTGAAGCTTTCTTT	CASSLVGGQNTEAFF
13	TRBV10-3	few	.	TRBJ2-7	TGTGCCATCAGTGCGGACAGCGCCTACGAGCAGTACTTC	CAISADSAYEQYF
12	TRBV19	many	.	TRBJ2-1	TGTGCCAGTAGTATAGCGTCCCGTGAGCAGTTCTTC	CASSIASREQFF
13	TRBV28	few	.	TRBJ1-1	TGTGCCAGCAGCTTGTCTGGAATCACTGAAGCTTTCTTT	CASSLSGITEAFF
13	TRBV12-5	many	.	TRBJ2-7	TGTGCTAGTGCCCTAGACCAGCGCTACGAGCAGTACTTC	CASALDQRYEQYF
11	TRBV9	few	.	TRBJ2-1	TGTGCCAGCAGCGTAATAAATGAGCAGTTCTTC	CASSVINEQFF
18	TRBV12-3/TRBV12-4	few	TRBD2	TRBJ2-2	TGTGCCAGCAGTTGGTCTTCCCGCGGGAGTGCGAGGACCGGGGAGCTGTTTTTT	CASSWSSRGSARTGELFF
14	TRBV20-1	many	.	TRBJ2-3	TGCAGTGCTAGAGATAGGCCCTACACAGATACGCAGTATTTT	CSARDRPYTDTQYF
15	TRBV7-9	many	TRBD1	TRBJ2-7	TGTGCCAGCAGCCCCTCGGCGACAGGGCCCTACGAGCAGTACTTC	CASSPSATGPYEQYF
14	TRBV19	many	.	TRBJ1-1	TGTGCCAGTAGTGTCTATTCCGGGAACACTGAAGCTTTCTTT	CASSVYSGNTEAFF
13	TRBV4-3	.	.	TRBJ2-7	TGCGCCAGCAGCCAAGCTGGGTCCTACGAGCAGTACTTC	CASSQAGSYEQYF
13	TRBV7-9	.	.	TRBJ1-1	TGTGCCAGCAGATATGGGACTACCACTGAAGCTTTCTTT	CASRYGTTTEAFF
15	TRBV7-9	many	TRBD1	TRBJ2-7	TGTGCCAGCAGCTCGCCGGGACAGGGTAGCTACGAGCAGTACTTC	CASSSPGQGSYEQYF
13	TRBV11-1	few	.	TRBJ2-1	TGTGCCAGCAGCGCCCTCCAGGTCGATGAGCAGTTCTTC	CASSALQVDEQFF
15	TRBV29-1	.	TRBD1	TRBJ2-2	TGCAGCGTTGAAGTAGGACAGGGCAGAATCGGGGAGCTGTTTTTT	CSVEVGQGRIGELFF
12	TRBV7-9	many	.	TRBJ2-5	TGTGCCAGCAGCTTGAAGGTGGAGACCCAGTACTTC	CASSLKVETQYF
17	TRBV18	few	TRBD2	TRBJ2-3	TGTGCCAGCTCACCTGAGGGACTAGCGGTTAGCACAGATACGCAGTATTTT	CASSPEGLAVSTDTQYF
15	TRBV20-1	few	TRBD2	TRBJ2-7	TGCAGTGCTAGCCCTAGCGGGAGGTACTCCTACGAGCAGTACTTC	CSASPSGRYSYEQYF
15	TRBV20-1	.	TRBD2	TRBJ2-7	TGCAGTGCTAGTTTGACTAGCGGGGTCTGGGACGAGCAGTACTTC	CSASLTSGVWDEQYF
13	TRBV28	few	.	TRBJ2-3	TGTGCCGGCGGTCAGCGGAACACAGATACGCAGTATTTT	CAGGQRNTDTQYF
13	TRBV27	few	TRBD2	TRBJ2-7	TGTGCCAGCAGTTCCGGGACTAGCACCGAGCAGTACTTC	CASSSGTSTEQYF
13	TRBV29-1	.	TRBD2	TRBJ2-1	TGCAGCGTTGCTGGCGGGAGGCGCAATGAGCAGTTCTTC	CSVAGGRRNEQFF
15	TRBV4-3	many	TRBD1	TRBJ1-1	TGCGCCAGCAGCCAAGATGGACAGGGGGACCGAGAAGCTTTCTTT	CASSQDGQGDREAFF
14	TRBV9	.	TRBD1	TRBJ1-5	TGTGCCAGCAGCCCGACAGGGACCAGCCAGCCCCAGCATTTT	CASSPTGTSQPQHF
16	TRBV3-1	few	TRBD2	TRBJ2-1	TGTGCCAGCAGCGTTACCGGACTAGCCGGGTACAATGAGCAGTTCTTC	CASSVTGLAGYNEQFF
15	TRBV29-1	.	.	TRBJ2-2	TGCAGCGTTGAATTACGTGATTCAGCCCCCGGGGAGCTGTTTTTT	CSVELRDSAPGELFF
18	TRBV24-1	few	TRBD1	TRBJ2-2	TGTGCCACCGGGGATCCGGGACAGCGACCTCCTTACACCGGGGAGCTGTTTTTT	CATGDPGQRPPYTGELFF
15	TRBV7-9	.	TRBD1	TRBJ1-1	TGTGCCAGCAGCTTAGCTCCGGGACAGGGCGGTGAAGCTTTCTTT	CASSLAPGQGGEAFF
13	TRBV7-9	.	.	TRBJ1-1	TGTGCCATCACTACGGGCAGCGTTACTGAAGCTTTCTTT	CAITTGSVTEAFF
11	TRBV11-2	few	.	TRBJ2-5	TGTGCCAGCAGTTACGCGATGACCCAGTACTTC	CASSYAMTQYF
13	TRBV20-1	many	.	TRBJ2-7	TGCAGTGCTAGTTTCCAGGGGAACTACGAGCAGTACTTC	CSASFQGNYEQYF
13	TRBV29-1	.	.	TRBJ1-1	TGCAGCGTTGATTTAGGGGGGAACACTGAAGCTTTCTTT	CSVDLGGNTEAFF
17	TRBV7-2	few	.	TRBJ1-2	TGTGCCAGCAGCCTTAATGGCCCGGCTCCTCCTAACTATGGCTACACCTTC	CASSLNGPAPPNYGYTF
14	TRBV24-1	many	.	TRBJ2-5	TGTGCCACCAGTGAAAGGGACACCGAAGAGACCCAGTACTTC	CATSERDTEETQYF
19	TRBV3-1	.	TRBD2	TRBJ2-7	TGTGCCAGCAGCCAAGAGGGATCGGGGATAGCGGGACCGGCCTACGAGCAGTACTTC	CASSQEGSGIAGPAYEQYF
13	TRBV20-1	few	.	TRBJ2-1	TGCAGTGCTAGAAGCCCGACGGGGTTTGAGCAGTTCTTC	CSARSPTGFEQFF
16	TRBV11-3	many	.	TRBJ2-1	TGTGCCAGCAGCCCGTACCCCCCCGCGGAGTCCAATGAGCAGTTCTTC	CASSPYPPAESNEQFF
16	TRBV20-1	few	.	TRBJ2-5	TGCAGTGCTAGAGATCTCATCGGCGGAGATACGAAGACCCAGTACTTC	CSARDLIGGDTKTQYF
16	TRBV6-5	.	.	TRBJ2-1	TGTGCCAGCAGTCCCCTAGGGGGAATTTCCTACAGTGAGCAGTTCTTC	CASSPLGGISYSEQFF
13	TRBV29-1	many	.	TRBJ2-7	TGCAGCGTTGAAGTTCGGGGAACCTACGAGCAGTACTTC	CSVEVRGTYEQYF
16	TRBV6-5	many	.	TRBJ1-4	TGTGCCAGCAGTTACGACTTAGAAGGTGCTAATGAAAAACTGTTTTTT	CASSYDLEGANEKLFF
11	TRBV12-3/TRBV12-4	few	.	TRBJ1-1	TGTGCCAGCAGTTTCAGCACTGAAGCTTTCTTT	CASSFSTEAFF
15	TRBV5-1	.	.	TRBJ2-5	TGCGCCAGCAGCCCGGAGGGACGGATACAAGAGACCCAGTACTTC	CASSPEGRIQETQYF
19	TRBV10-1	many	TRBD2	TRBJ2-1	TGCGCCAGCAGTGATTCGGGACTAGCGGGAGACGTGTCCTACAATGAGCAGTTCTTC	CASSDSGLAGDVSYNEQFF
17	TRBV7-3	few	.	TRBJ1-2	TGTGCCAGCAGCTCAGGGCCCGGGACGGACCTGGGCTATGGCTACACCTTC	CASSSGPGTDLGYGYTF
18	TRBV4-2	.	.	TRBJ2-7	TGTGCCAGCAGCCAAGAATCGGTGGCTGCGGGACCGACTTACGAGCAGTACTTC	CASSQESVAAGPTYEQYF